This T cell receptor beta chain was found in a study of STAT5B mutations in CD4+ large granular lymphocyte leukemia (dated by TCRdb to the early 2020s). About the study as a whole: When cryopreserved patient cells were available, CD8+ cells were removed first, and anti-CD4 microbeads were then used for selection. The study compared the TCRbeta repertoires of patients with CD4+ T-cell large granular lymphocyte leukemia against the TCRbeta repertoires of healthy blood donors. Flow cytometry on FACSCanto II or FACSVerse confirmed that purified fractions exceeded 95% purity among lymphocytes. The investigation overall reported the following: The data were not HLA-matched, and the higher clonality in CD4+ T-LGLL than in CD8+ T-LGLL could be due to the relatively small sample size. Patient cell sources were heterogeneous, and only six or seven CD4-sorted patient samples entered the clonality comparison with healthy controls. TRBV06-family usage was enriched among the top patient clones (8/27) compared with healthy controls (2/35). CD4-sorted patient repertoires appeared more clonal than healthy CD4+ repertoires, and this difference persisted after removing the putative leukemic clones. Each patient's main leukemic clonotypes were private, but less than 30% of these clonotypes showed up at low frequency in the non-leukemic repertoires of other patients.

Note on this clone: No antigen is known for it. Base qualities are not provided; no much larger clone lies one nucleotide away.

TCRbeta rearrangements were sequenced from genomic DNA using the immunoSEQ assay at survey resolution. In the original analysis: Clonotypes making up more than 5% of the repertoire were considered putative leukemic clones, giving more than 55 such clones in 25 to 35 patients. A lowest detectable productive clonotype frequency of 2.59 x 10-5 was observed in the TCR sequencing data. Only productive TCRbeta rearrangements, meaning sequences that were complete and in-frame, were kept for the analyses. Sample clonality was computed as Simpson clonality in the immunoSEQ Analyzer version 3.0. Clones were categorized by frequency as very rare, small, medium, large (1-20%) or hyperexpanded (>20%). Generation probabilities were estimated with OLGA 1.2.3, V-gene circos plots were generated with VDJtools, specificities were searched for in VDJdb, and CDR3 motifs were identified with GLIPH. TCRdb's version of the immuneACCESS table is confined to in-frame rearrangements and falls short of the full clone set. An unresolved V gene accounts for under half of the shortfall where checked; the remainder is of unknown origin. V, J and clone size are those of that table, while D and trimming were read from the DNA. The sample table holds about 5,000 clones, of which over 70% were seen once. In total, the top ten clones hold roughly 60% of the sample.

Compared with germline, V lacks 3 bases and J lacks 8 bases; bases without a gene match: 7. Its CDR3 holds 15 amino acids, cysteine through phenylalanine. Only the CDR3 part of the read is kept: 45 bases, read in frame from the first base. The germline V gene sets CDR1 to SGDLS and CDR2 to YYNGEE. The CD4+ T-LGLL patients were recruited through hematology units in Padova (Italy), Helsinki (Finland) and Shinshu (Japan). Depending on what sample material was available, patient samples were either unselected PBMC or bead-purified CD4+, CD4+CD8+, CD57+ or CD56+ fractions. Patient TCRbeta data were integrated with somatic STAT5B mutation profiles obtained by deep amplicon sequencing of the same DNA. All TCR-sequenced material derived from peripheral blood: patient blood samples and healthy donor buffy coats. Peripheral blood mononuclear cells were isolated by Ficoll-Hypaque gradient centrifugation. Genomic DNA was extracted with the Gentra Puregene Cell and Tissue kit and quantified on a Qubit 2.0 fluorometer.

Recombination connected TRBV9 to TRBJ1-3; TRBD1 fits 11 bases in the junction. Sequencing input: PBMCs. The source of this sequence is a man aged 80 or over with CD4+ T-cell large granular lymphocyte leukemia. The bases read TGTGCCAGCAGCGACGGGGACAGGGGGGAATACACCATATATTTT. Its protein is CASSDGDRGEYTIYF. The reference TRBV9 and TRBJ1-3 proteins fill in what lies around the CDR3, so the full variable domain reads DSGVTQTPKHLITATGQRVTLRCSPRSGDLSVYWYQQSLDQGLQFLIQYYNGEERAKGNILERFSAQQFPDLHSELNLSSLELGDSALYFCASSDGDRGEYTIYFGEGSWLTVV.